The 18 T cell receptor beta chains below were found in one sample sequenced in a study of early T cells in non-severe SARS-CoV-2 infection. MiXCR was run by TCRdb on the 5' RACE reads, yielding one entry per CDR3 protein. The data contain 30,000 to 40,000 distinct CDR3 sequences, 9% of them singletons. Sequencing was done on a sample of whole blood. These receptors originate from an adult who was a healthcare worker with PCR-confirmed SARS-CoV-2 infection or an uninfected control (not recorded which).

This clonotype has at least ten counts. The rearrangement joins TRBV4-3 to TRBJ2-2, with TRBD2 identical over 7 bases. CDR3 size: 15 residues. The V gene's germline CDR1 is LGHNA and CDR2 YSLEER. J was trimmed by 7 bases and V by 4 bases; bases with no gene match: 9. The CDR3 bases are TGCGCCAGCAGCCTAAGGGCTAGCGGTTTCGGGGAGCTGTTTTTT. Residues: CASSLRASGFGELFF.

This clonotype was seen more than once but under ten times. The gene calls are TRBV7-2 and TRBJ1-2; D may be TRBD1 (5 bases). The V end was cut by 4 bases, the J end by 4 bases, with 13 bases between. This CDR3 comprises 14 residues. Germline CDR1 reads SGHTA; CDR2 reads FQGNSA. In DNA form, the CDR3 reads TGTGCCAGCAGCTGGAGCGGGACGGCCTATGGCTACACCTTC. Its translation is CASSWSGTAYGYTF.

This clonotype was seen ten or more times. V usage is TRBV4-1 and J usage is TRBJ2-1; 12 bases are shared with TRBD1. V gave up 3 bases and J gave up 1 base; unmatched junction bases: 4. This CDR3 is 17 amino acids long. Germline V gene sequence: CDR1 MGHRA, CDR2 YSYEKL. The CDR3 DNA follows: TGCGCCAGCAGCCAGGGACAGGGGGCGGGATCCTACAATGAGCAGTTCTTC. Its protein is CASSQGQGAGSYNEQFF.

In this sample, this clonotype turned up once. It is likely a read error, because the conserved phenylalanine at the end of the CDR3 is missing. The DNA is left out, because the CDR3 cannot be placed on it with certainty; the CDR3 is given as TCRdb lists it. The chain links TRBV21-1 to TRBJ2-2; the tabulated D call, TRBD1, remains unverified against the DNA. TRBV21-1 is flagged as a pseudogene. The CDR3 is 16 residues long, counting both termini. CDR3 protein: CASSKGVRGHTGELFS.

This chain joins TRBV10-3 and TRBJ2-3; TRBD2 aligns across 10 bases. The CDR3 is 18 amino acids. V trimming: 2 bases; J trimming: 5 bases; junction bases outside the gene matches: 13. CDR1 is ENHRY, CDR2 SYGVKD, per germline. CDR3 bases: TGTGCCATCAGTGAGCGGCAGCGGGGGGGCCTGATATTAGATACGCAGTATTTT. It codes for CAISERQRGGLILDTQYF.

This chain joins TRBV12-3 or TRBV12-4 and TRBJ1-4; D is uncertain. This CDR3 spans 15 amino acids. The ends were cut back, 11 bases at V and 6 bases at J, with 22 bases in the middle. CDR3 DNA sequence: TGTGCCTCAAGTTCAATGGGTGAAGGAGATGAAAAACTGTTTTTT. As protein: CASSSMGEGDEKLFF.

The J gene is TRBJ2-7, the V gene TRBV5-4, with D uncertain. Germline lookup yields CDR1 SGHNT and CDR2 YYREEE (reference sequence). Trimming shortened V by 3 bases and J by 4 bases, and 11 bases separated the two germline ends. This CDR3 has 13 amino acids. The DNA of the CDR3 is TGTGCCAGCAGCTATCCGACATCATACGAGCAGTACTTC. Its translation is CASSYPTSYEQYF.

In this sample, this clonotype turned up many times. Here the CDR3 DNA reads TGCGCCAGCAGTGAACAGGGGGCCTACGAGCAGTACTTC. Amino acid sequence: CASSEQGAYEQYF. The chain recombines TRBV10-2 with TRBJ2-7; 8 bases are shared with TRBD1. CDR1 is WSHSY and CDR2 is SAAADI in the germline V gene. The CDR3 length is 13 residues. The V gene end was trimmed by 3 bases and the J gene end by 2 bases; junction bases not matched to a gene: 0.

A remark on this clonotype: Just one base apart from a much larger clone, this may be a read error. This likely comes from a read error, as the CDR3 has no conserved phenylalanine or tryptophan at its end. The chain recombines TRBV10-3 with TRBJ2-5; possible D gene TRBD1, 5 bases. The CDR3 is 13 amino acids. Deletions cut 6 bases from V and 4 bases from J, with 12 bases between. Germline CDR1 reads ENHRY; CDR2 reads SYGVKD. The CDR3, as DNA: TGTGCCATCAGACCGGACACAACAGAGACCCAGTACTGC. Protein: CAIRPDTTETQYC.

This clonotype was seen many times. The chain joins TRBV5-6 to TRBJ2-4; unclear D gene. V shed 1 base and J shed 1 base, with 12 bases lying between them. The CDR3 loop spans 16 amino acids. Per germline, CDR1 SGHDT and CDR2 YYEEEE. CDR3 nucleotide sequence: TGTGCCAGCAGCTTGTTCCGAACGGATGCCAAAAACATTCAGTACTTC. Translation gives CASSLFRTDAKNIQYF.

This clonotype came up many times. This chain joins TRBV7-8 and TRBJ1-2; TRBD1 is a possible D gene (5 bases). V was cut by 3 bases and J by 2 bases, with 13 bases left in between. This CDR3 spans 15 amino acids. Germline V gene sequence: CDR1 SGHVS, CDR2 FQNEAQ. The CDR3 region has the DNA TGTGCCAGCAGCTTCGGGGTGGGGGAGAACTATGGCTACACCTTC. It translates to CASSFGVGENYGYTF.

This clonotype has ten or more counts. The V and J genes are TRBV4-3 and TRBJ2-7; 8 nucleotides align to TRBD1. Trimming took 2 bases from V and 4 from J; bases not matched to a gene: 7. Germline V lookup: CDR1 LGHNA, CDR2 YSLEER. The CDR3 loop spans 15 amino acids. CDR3 nucleotide sequence: TGCGCCAGCAGCCAATATGGGACAGGCGGGTACGAGCAGTACTTC. Translation: CASSQYGTGGYEQYF.

This clonotype occurred many times. CDR3: CASSLQQGSFYEQYF. CDR3 nucleotide sequence: TGTGCCAGCAGCTTACAACAGGGGAGTTTCTACGAGCAGTACTTC. This sequence joins TRBV7-2 and TRBJ2-7; 7 nucleotides agree with TRBD1. CDR1 is SGHTA, CDR2 FQGNSA, per germline. The CDR3 runs to 15 residues. V was clipped by 2 bases and J by 3 bases; unmatched bases: 7.

This clonotype showed up many times. J is TRBJ1-4 and V is TRBV5-1; TRBD1 is a possible D gene (5 bases). The CDR3 spans 15 residues. The germline gives CDR1 SGHRS, CDR2 YFSETQ. With 4 bases removed from V and 1 base from J, the gap between germline ends came to 11 bases. The CDR3 DNA follows: TGCGCCAGCAGCCGGGACGGCGGAACTAATGAAAAACTGTTTTTT. Translated: CASSRDGGTNEKLFF.

This clonotype was recorded a few times. The chain recombines TRBV2 with TRBJ2-3, with 7 bases that match TRBD2. This CDR3 is built from 14 residues. Germline values: CDR1 SNHLY, CDR2 FYNNEI. V gave up 7 bases and J gave up 6 bases; unmatched junction bases: 10. CDR3 in DNA: TGTGCCAGCAAGCCTTTGCGGGGAGGGGATACGCAGTATTTT. This encodes CASKPLRGGDTQYF.

The chain couples TRBV18 to TRBJ2-7; 7 bases align to TRBD1. Germline CDR1 and CDR2: KGHSH and LQKENI. V gave up 3 bases and J gave up 6 bases; unmatched junction bases: 5. The CDR3 runs to 13 residues. This chain's CDR3 is CASSPSDRAEQYF. CDR3 bases: TGTGCCAGCTCACCCTCAGACAGGGCCGAGCAGTACTTC.

This clonotype showed up many times. The chain employs TRBV7-2 and TRBJ1-2, with D tentatively TRBD1 (5 bases). The germline V gene encodes CDR1 SGHTA and CDR2 FQGNSA. The CDR3 sequence is 15 residues long. Trimming pared 3 bases from V and 4 bases from J, leaving 15 bases between. The CDR3 DNA reads TGTGCCAGCAGCTTGGGGCCAGGCGTAGGCTATGGCTACACCTTC. It translates to CASSLGPGVGYGYTF.

This clonotype was seen ten or more times. The chain combines TRBV7-2 with TRBJ2-7; D uncertain. The V gene's germline CDR1 is SGHTA and CDR2 FQGNSA. This CDR3 has 16 amino acids. Deletions cut 0 bases from V and 5 bases from J, with 17 bases between. DNA of the CDR3: TGTGCCAGCAGCTTAGCGCCTCCTACACGTCCTGACGAGCAGTACTTC. This gives the protein CASSLAPPTRPDEQYF.